This T cell receptor beta chain was profiled in a study of shared clonotypes between healthy human individuals. The ends were cut back, 3 bases at V and 3 bases at J, with 13 bases in the middle. The CDR3 runs 15 residues. Germline-derived CDR1 and CDR2 are MGHRA and YSYEKL. TCRdb's table, derived via immunoSEQ multiplex PCR, lists solely in-frame clones and lacks some. Counted here are roughly 590,000 clones, roughly 95% occurring once; the ten biggest clones make up about 0.11%. Only CD45RO-negative cells positively selected for CCR7 counted as naive CD8 cells, so terminally differentiated effector memory CD45RA+ cells were excluded.

Sequencing was done on a sample of naive CD8+ T cells sorted from blood. V gene TRBV4-1 combines with J gene TRBJ2-3, with a tentative D call TRBD1 (5 bases). The TCR sequence derives from a young woman in good health. The CDR3, as DNA: TGCGCCAGCAGCCACTTAGCCAGGGCTACAGATACGCAGTATTTT. Protein product: CASSHLARATDTQYF.